The 15 T cell receptor beta chains listed next were all sequenced from one sample in a study of regulatory T cells in long-lasting Graves disease. iRepertoire HTBI primers and Arm-PCR of CDR3 regions built TCR beta libraries. Using its own MiXCR run on the multiplex PCR reads, TCRdb lists one record per CDR3 protein. The sample gives about 220,000 distinct CDR3 sequences, roughly 19% of which show up once; 12% is in the top ten. Time point of the sample: newly diagnosed GD, antithyroid drugs for less than 3 months. PBMC-extracted RNA yielded the TCR library. This sample also belongs to another study, concerning T cells in Graves' hyperthyroidism and ophthalmopathy.

This material consisted of peripheral blood mononuclear cells (PBMCs), taken at new diagnosis, from a patient treated with antithyroid drugs. These receptors were taken from a woman in her twenties or thirties with Graves disease.

This clonotype came up many times. The chain uses TRBV2 and TRBJ2-7; 10 nucleotides align to TRBD2. Germline values: CDR1 SNHLY, CDR2 FYNNEI. Unmatched junction bases numbered 5, after V lost 6 bases and J lost 3 bases. The CDR3 runs 14 residues. This chain's CDR3 is CASSGLAAIYEQYF. The CDR3 bases are TGTGCCAGCAGCGGACTAGCGGCGATCTACGAGCAGTACTTC. Complete variable domain (other parts from reference TRBV2 and TRBJ2-7): EPEVTQTPSHQVTQMGQEVILRCVPISNHLYFYWYRQILGQKVEFLVSFYNNEISEKSEIFDDQFSVERPDGSNFTLKIRSTKLEDSAMYFCASSGLAAIYEQYFGPGTRLTVT.

A remark on this clonotype: The junction shows a germline mismatch at one end, possibly a read error. The J gene is TRBJ2-7, the V gene TRBV7-9; 10 bases are a match to TRBD1. Germline V gene data show CDR1 as SEHNR and CDR2 as FQNEAQ (reference sequence). There are 14 residues in the CDR3. The CDR3 DNA is TGTGCCAACAGCCGGGGGACAGGGGTGAACGAGCAGTACTTC. Translating gives CANSRGTGVNEQYF.

This clonotype has more than one count but fewer than ten. The chain couples TRBV11-2 to TRBJ2-3, with 7 bases identical to TRBD1. TRBJ2-5 matches the DNA end more closely, so the J call is doubtful. This CDR3 is 14 amino acids long. Germline V lookup: CDR1 SGHAT, CDR2 FQNNGV. The CDR3 DNA is TGTGCCAGCAGCAACCTGACAGGGCGAGAGACCCAGTACTTC. Amino acids: CASSNLTGRETQYF.

This clonotype occurred many times. The rearrangement uses TRBV6-2 or TRBV6-3 and TRBJ2-2, with D unresolved. This CDR3 contains 14 residues. Trimming took 5 bases from V and 6 from J, leaving 13 bases between them. Germline CDR1 and CDR2: MNHEY and SVGEGT. CDR3 amino acids: CASSEQRLAGELFF. The CDR3 DNA sequence: TGTGCCAGCAGTGAGCAGCGCCTCGCCGGGGAGCTGTTTTTT.

This clonotype was observed many times. The J gene is TRBJ2-5, the V gene TRBV28; possibly TRBD1 for D (5 bases). Germline V gives CDR1 MDHEN, CDR2 SYDVKM. Trimming cost V 7 bases and J 5 bases, with 20 bases left between them. The CDR3 covers 15 residues. Here the CDR3 reads CASTPPPQGTETQYF. The CDR3 DNA reads TGTGCCAGCACCCCTCCGCCCCAGGGAACGGAGACCCAGTACTTC.

A remark on this clonotype: One base away lies a much larger clone, so this may be a sequencing read error. V is TRBV10-2 and J is TRBJ1-5; D ambiguous. In germline, CDR1 is WSHSY, CDR2 SAAADI. CDR3 size: 13 residues. Trimming took 0 bases from V and 6 from J, leaving 6 bases between them. CDR3 bases: TGCGCCAGCAGTGAGTCGGGCAGTCAGCCCCAGCATTTT. It yields the protein CASSESGSQPQHF.

This clonotype was counted many times. The V gene is TRBV27, the J gene TRBJ1-2; the D is unclear. With 2 bases removed from V and 3 bases from J, the gap between germline ends came to 7 bases. The CDR3 totals 13 residues. Per the germline V gene, CDR1 is MNHEY and CDR2 is SMNVEV (reference sequence). CDR3 region: CASSLRADYGYTF. The CDR3 DNA sequence: TGTGCCAGCAGTTTAAGGGCGGACTATGGCTACACCTTC.

In its sample, this clonotype was seen many times. The chain joins TRBV2 to TRBJ1-5; a weak D match, TRBD1 (6 bases). CDR3 length: 16 residues. CDR1 and CDR2 (germline): SNHLY, FYNNEI. With 1 base removed from V and 1 base from J, the gap between germline ends came to 11 bases. CDR3 in amino acids: CASSEGVQGSNQPQHF. DNA of the CDR3: TGTGCCAGCAGTGAAGGGGTGCAGGGGAGCAATCAGCCCCAGCATTTT.

This clonotype was recorded at least ten times. The chain employs TRBV27 and TRBJ2-7; perhaps TRBD1 as D (6 bases). V gave up 0 bases and J gave up 6 bases, with 24 bases separating them. The CDR3 is made up of 18 amino acids. The germline V gene has CDR1 MNHEY and CDR2 SMNVEV (reference sequence). Here the CDR3 DNA reads TGTGCCAGCAGTTTATCGCGGGTCCCTTATGGGGGCCTTCTCGAGCAGTACTTC. Encoded protein: CASSLSRVPYGGLLEQYF.

CDR3 nucleotides: TGTGCCAGTAGTATGCAGGACTCTGGAAACACCATATATTTT. It yields the protein CASSMQDSGNTIYF. The chain has TRBV19 and TRBJ1-3; the D is unclear. The CDR3 loop spans 14 amino acids. CDR1 and CDR2 (germline): LNHDA, SQIVND (reference sequence). Trimming left V 3 bases short and J 0 bases short, with 6 bases between. Full variable domain (missing parts from reference TRBV19 and TRBJ1-3): DGGITQSPKYLFRKEGQNVTLSCEQNLNHDAMYWYRQDPGQGLRLIYYSQIVNDFQKGDIAEGYSVSREKKESFPLTVTSAQKNPTAFYLCASSMQDSGNTIYFGEGSWLTVV.

This clonotype appeared many times. The V and J genes are TRBV28 and TRBJ2-5; D not certain. CDR3 length equals 16 residues. V was pared by 8 bases and J by 5 bases, with 24 bases between. From germline, CDR1 is MDHEN and CDR2 SYDVKM. CDR3 bases: TGTGCCAGCTCCCGAGACAAGTTCGAGGAGTTGGAGACCCAGTACTTC. It translates to CASSRDKFEELETQYF.

In this sample, this clonotype turned up many times. The chain combines TRBV29-1 with TRBJ1-2, with a possible D match to TRBD1 (5 bases). V was trimmed by 5 bases and J by 4 bases, leaving 14 bases between them. Germline V gene data show CDR1 as SQVTM and CDR2 as ANQGSEA. The CDR3 spans 13 residues. The CDR3 spells CSVFSPRGYGYTF. The CDR3 DNA sequence: TGCAGCGTTTTCTCCCCTAGGGGCTATGGCTACACCTTC.

Ten or more counts support this clonotype. The gene calls are TRBV30 and TRBJ2-5; D possibly matches TRBD1 or TRBD2 (5 bases each). Trimming removed 5 bases at V and 4 bases at J, with 5 bases between. The CDR3 spans 10 residues. The germline V gene encodes CDR1 GTSNPN and CDR2 SVGIG (reference sequence). Here the CDR3 DNA reads TGTGCCTGGGGGGGAGAGACCCAGTACTTC. This encodes CAWGGETQYF.

The V call is TRBV29-1, the J call TRBJ2-5, with a tentative D call TRBD1 (6 bases). V was pared by 6 bases and J by 5 bases, with 16 bases between. Germline V gives CDR1 SQVTM, CDR2 ANQGSEA. CDR3 length equals 13 residues. DNA for the CDR3: TGCAGCGTGGCAAAGTCAGGGGAGGAGACCCAGTACTTC. Translated: CSVAKSGEETQYF.

This clonotype was seen at least ten times. The CDR3 DNA follows: TGTGCCAGCAGTTACATCGGGGCGGCAAAAGCTTTCTTT. The encoded protein is CASSYIGAAKAFF. V gene TRBV6-5 combines with J gene TRBJ1-1; D possibly corresponds to TRBD1 (5 bases). The CDR3 contains 13 residues. Germline V gene lookup returns CDR1 MNHEY and CDR2 SVGAGI. The germline V and J ends were trimmed by 2 bases and 9 bases, with 13 bases remaining between them.